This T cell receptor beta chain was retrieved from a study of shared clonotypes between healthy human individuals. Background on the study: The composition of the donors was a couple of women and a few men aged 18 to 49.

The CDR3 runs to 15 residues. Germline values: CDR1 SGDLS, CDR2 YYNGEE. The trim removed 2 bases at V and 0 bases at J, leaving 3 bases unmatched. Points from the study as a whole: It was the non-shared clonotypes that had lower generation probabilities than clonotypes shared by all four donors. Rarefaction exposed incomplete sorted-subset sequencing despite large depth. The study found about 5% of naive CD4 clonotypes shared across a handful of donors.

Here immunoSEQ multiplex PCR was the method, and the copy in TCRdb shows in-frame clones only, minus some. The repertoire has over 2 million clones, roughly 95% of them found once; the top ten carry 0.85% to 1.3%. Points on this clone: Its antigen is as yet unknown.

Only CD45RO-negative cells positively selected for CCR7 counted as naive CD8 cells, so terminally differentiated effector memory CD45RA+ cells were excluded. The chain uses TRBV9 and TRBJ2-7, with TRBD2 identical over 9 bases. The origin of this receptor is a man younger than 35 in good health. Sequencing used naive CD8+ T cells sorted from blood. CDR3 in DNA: TGTGCCAGCAGCGTCAGCGGGGGGCACTCCTACGAGCAGTACTTC. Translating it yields CASSVSGGHSYEQYF.